This passage covers 27 T cell receptor beta chains from one sample sequenced in a study of T cells in localized non-small cell lung cancer. Clones were sequenced by immunoSEQ multiplex PCR, and TCRdb holds only the in-frame ones, with some missing. Seen here are tens of thousands of clones, about 90% observed once, and the top ten hold roughly 4%. Material: peripheral blood mononuclear cells, obtained before any cancer treatment. These receptor sequences come from a woman aged 35-70 years with stage III lung adenocarcinoma.

The chain carries TRBV5-8 and TRBJ2-2; 8 nucleotides match TRBD1. Germline V lookup: CDR1 SGHTS, CDR2 YDEGEE. The CDR3 loop spans 16 amino acids. After removal of 1 base from V and 1 base from J, the junction contained 3 bases not matched to a gene. The CDR3 is CASSLFGQGNTGELFF. The CDR3 nucleotides read TGTGCCAGCAGCTTGTTTGGACAGGGGAACACCGGGGAGCTGTTTTTT.

This clone was found once. The gene calls are TRBV6-1 and TRBJ1-5, with 7 positions matching TRBD1. The germline gives CDR1 MNHNS, CDR2 SASEGT. V was clipped by 3 bases and J by 6 bases; unmatched bases: 14. CDR3 length: 17 residues. Here the CDR3 reads CASSEGVGQWGAQPQHF. The CDR3 DNA follows: TGTGCCAGCAGTGAGGGCGTGGGACAGTGGGGCGCTCAGCCCCAGCATTTT.

V is TRBV7-2 and J is TRBJ1-1, with D hard to call. This CDR3 is built from 13 residues. The V end lost 1 base, the J end lost 6 bases, and 9 bases lay between the germline ends. CDR1 is SGHTA and CDR2 is FQGNSA in the germline V gene. CDR3 protein: CASSLDLFAEAFF. The CDR3 bases are TGTGCCAGCAGCTTAGATTTATTCGCTGAAGCTTTCTTT. Drawing the rest from reference TRBV7-2 and TRBJ1-1, the complete variable domain is GAGVSQSPSNKVTEKGKDVELRCDPISGHTALYWYRQSLGQGLEFLIYFQGNSAPDKSGLPSDRFSAERTGGSVSTLTIQRTQQEDSAVYLCASSLDLFAEAFFGQGTRLTVV.

The V call is TRBV28, the J call TRBJ2-1; the match to TRBD1 covers 8 bases. The germline V gene has CDR1 MDHEN and CDR2 SYDVKM. The CDR3 contains 13 residues. The V gene end was trimmed by 4 bases and the J gene end by 6 bases; junction bases not matched to a gene: 2. For the CDR3, the DNA is TGTGCCAGCAGTTCCACAGGGGGCAATGAGCAGTTCTTC. Translating it yields CASSSTGGNEQFF.

The CDR3 loop reads CASSIEGDQPQHF. Here the CDR3 DNA reads TGTGCCAGTAGTATAGAAGGGGATCAGCCCCAGCATTTT. V is TRBV19 and J is TRBJ1-5; perhaps TRBD1 as D (5 bases). Germline CDR1 reads LNHDA; CDR2 reads SQIVND (reference sequence). V was trimmed by 0 bases and J by 5 bases, leaving 5 bases between them. This CDR3 has 13 residues. Looking up the rest from reference TRBV19 and TRBJ1-5 gives the full variable domain: DGGITQSPKYLFRKEGQNVTLSCEQNLNHDAMYWYRQDPGQGLRLIYYSQIVNDFQKGDIAEGYSVSREKKESFPLTVTSAQKNPTAFYLCASSIEGDQPQHFGDGTRLSIL.

J is TRBJ2-2 and V is TRBV4-2; TRBD2 matches at 9 bases. The germline CDR1 and CDR2 sequences are LGHNA and YNFKEQ. CDR3 length equals 16 residues. J was trimmed by 1 base and V by 0 bases; bases with no gene match: 0. CDR3 coding DNA: TGTGCCAGCAGCCAAGAGACTAGCGGGAACACCGGGGAGCTGTTTTTT. Translating gives CASSQETSGNTGELFF.

The V gene is TRBV6-6, the J gene TRBJ2-3; D tentatively reads TRBD1 or TRBD2 (5 bases each). The CDR3 consists of 14 residues. Trimming stripped 5 bases from V and 1 base from J, with 10 bases between. Per germline, CDR1 MNHNY and CDR2 SVGAGI (reference sequence). This CDR3 is CASSLGERTDTQYF. DNA for the CDR3: TGTGCCAGCAGTCTGGGGGAACGCACAGATACGCAGTATTTT.

The chain recombines TRBV7-2 with TRBJ2-1; TRBD1 matches at 7 bases. The junction had 12 bases not matched to a gene; V was cut back by 5 bases and J by 8 bases. CDR3 length: 15 amino acids. Germline V lookup: CDR1 SGHTA, CDR2 FQGNSA. DNA for the CDR3: TGTGCCAGCAGCCTCACCCGGGACAGCTTCCATGAGCAGTTCTTC. Its protein product is CASSLTRDSFHEQFF.

The chain is built from TRBV6-1 and TRBJ2-3, with 7 bases that match TRBD1. J was trimmed by 2 bases and V by 2 bases; bases with no gene match: 13. The CDR3 has 18 residues. Germline V gene data show CDR1 as MNHNS and CDR2 as SASEGT. CDR3 in DNA: TGTGCCAGCAGTGAATGGCTTCCTTCGACAGGGTTCACAGATACGCAGTATTTT. Protein sequence: CASSEWLPSTGFTDTQYF.

A few counts support this clone. The chain joins TRBV7-9 to TRBJ2-2; D ambiguous. Looked up from germline, CDR1 is SEHNR and CDR2 is FQNEAQ (reference sequence). The CDR3 runs 12 residues. Trimming cost V 5 bases and J 3 bases, with 4 bases left between them. CDR3 residues: CASSKDTGELFF. CDR3 in DNA: TGTGCCAGCAGCAAGGACACCGGGGAGCTGTTTTTT.

Only a few counts were recorded for this clone. The genes are TRBV27 and TRBJ1-2, with D possibly being TRBD1 (6 bases). Germline CDR1 and CDR2: MNHEY and SMNVEV (reference sequence). This CDR3 has 14 amino acids. Trimming left V 0 bases short and J 8 bases short, with 13 bases between. In nucleotides, the CDR3 is TGTGCCAGCAGTTTATCCGGGGGGGCCGGGGGCTACACCTTC. Protein sequence: CASSLSGGAGGYTF.

The chain joins TRBV5-4 to TRBJ2-3, with a tentative D call TRBD2 (5 bases). The CDR3 is made up of 15 amino acids. Between the trimmed V and J ends, which lost 4 bases and 0 bases, there was a span of 12 bases. The germline CDR1 and CDR2 sequences are SGHNT and YYREEE (reference sequence). The CDR3 sequence is CASSPARTSTDTQYF. The CDR3 DNA reads TGTGCCAGCAGCCCAGCGAGGACTAGCACAGATACGCAGTATTTT.

The rearrangement joins TRBV19 to TRBJ2-3; 7 nucleotides match TRBD2. Germline loops: CDR1 LNHDA, CDR2 SQIVND (reference sequence). Trimming at V came to 6 bases and at J to 4 bases, leaving 7 bases not matched to a gene. The length of the CDR3 is 14 residues. Here the CDR3 DNA reads TGTGCCAGTAGCCTGGGGAGGGCTGCAGATACGCAGTATTTT. Protein sequence: CASSLGRAADTQYF.

Only one count was recorded for this clone. V is TRBV14 and J is TRBJ1-5; D ambiguous. CDR3 length equals 15 residues. Germline CDR1 is SGHDN and CDR2 is FVKESK. The V end was cut by 4 bases, the J end by 4 bases, with 14 bases between. The CDR3 loop is CASSPAMRANQPQHF. CDR3 bases: TGTGCCAGCAGCCCCGCGATGCGGGCTAATCAGCCCCAGCATTTT. Full variable domain (rest looked up from reference TRBV14 and TRBJ1-5): EAGVTQFPSHSVIEKGQTVTLRCDPISGHDNLYWYRRVMGKEIKFLLHFVKESKQDESGMPNNRFLAERTGGTYSTLKVQPAELEDSGVYFCASSPAMRANQPQHFGDGTRLSIL.

The chain employs TRBV6-5 and TRBJ1-5, with D unclear. The ends were cut back, 4 bases at V and 4 bases at J, with 8 bases in the middle. CDR3 length equals 13 residues. Germline V gives CDR1 MNHEY, CDR2 SVGAGI. CDR3: CASSFGPNQPQHF. CDR3 DNA: TGTGCCAGCAGTTTCGGACCAAATCAGCCCCAGCATTTT.

This chain links TRBV5-6 with TRBJ2-7; tentatively, D is TRBD2 (6 bases). The CDR3 has 15 residues. Trimming removed 0 bases at V and 7 bases at J, with 17 bases between. The V gene's germline CDR1 is SGHDT and CDR2 YYEEEE. Written as DNA, the CDR3 is TGTGCCAGCAGCTTGGCGGGAGACCCCACTAGGGAGCAGTACTTC. Its translation is CASSLAGDPTREQYF.

The V gene is TRBV2, the J gene TRBJ1-1, with D tentatively TRBD1 (6 bases). CDR1 and CDR2 from the germline V gene are SNHLY and FYNNEI. The CDR3 contains 16 residues. V lost 9 bases and J 4 bases, leaving 24 bases between the germline ends. The CDR3 region is CASLPTGQEVLTEAFF. The CDR3 DNA is TGTGCCAGTCTACCAACAGGGCAAGAGGTACTCACTGAAGCTTTCTTT.

This clone was seen just once. The chain has TRBV6-1 and TRBJ2-3; 8 bases map to TRBD1. J lost 1 base, V lost 8 bases, and 5 bases had no gene match. The germline CDR1 and CDR2 sequences are MNHNS and SASEGT. CDR3 length: 14 amino acids. CDR3 coding DNA: TGTGCCAGCTACCTGGGACAGGGCACAGATACGCAGTATTTT. Protein product: CASYLGQGTDTQYF.

This clone was counted a few times. The rearrangement uses TRBV2 and TRBJ1-3; weak D call: TRBD1 (6 bases). Trimming stripped 5 bases from V and 0 bases from J, with 14 bases between. Germline V gene data show CDR1 as SNHLY and CDR2 as FYNNEI. CDR3 length equals 16 residues. CDR3: CASSLRTVLSGNTIYF. CDR3 nucleotides: TGTGCCAGCAGTCTCCGGACAGTCCTCTCTGGAAACACCATATATTTT. The variable domain in full, completed from reference TRBV2 and TRBJ1-3, reads EPEVTQTPSHQVTQMGQEVILRCVPISNHLYFYWYRQILGQKVEFLVSFYNNEISEKSEIFDDQFSVERPDGSNFTLKIRSTKLEDSAMYFCASSLRTVLSGNTIYFGEGSWLTVV.

This chain connects TRBV7-9 to TRBJ2-5; D is perhaps TRBD1 or TRBD2 (5 bases each). V lost 5 bases and J lost 2, with 12 bases in between. From germline, CDR1 is SEHNR and CDR2 FQNEAQ (reference sequence). The CDR3 extends over 14 amino acids. The CDR3 sequence is CASSGRDQQETQYF. The DNA of the CDR3 is TGTGCCAGCAGCGGCCGGGACCAACAAGAGACCCAGTACTTC.

This clone was detected once. This chain uses TRBV6-6 with TRBJ1-5; 7 bases agree with TRBD1. Per germline, CDR1 MNHNY and CDR2 SVGAGI (reference sequence). This CDR3 contains 15 residues. Trimming took 6 bases from V and 7 from J; bases not matched to a gene: 12. CDR3 nucleotide sequence: TGTGCCAGCAGCAAGGAGACAGGGACGAAGCAGCCCCAGCATTTT. Its protein is CASSKETGTKQPQHF.

The chain is built from TRBV5-1 and TRBJ2-7; no definite D call. V lost 0 bases and J lost 3, with 10 bases in between. CDR3 length: 14 amino acids. Germline CDR1 SGHRS, CDR2 YFSETQ. The DNA of the CDR3 is TGCGCCAGCAGCTTGGTAGTCAACAACTACGAGCAGTACTTC. This codes for CASSLVVNNYEQYF.

The V and J genes are TRBV5-1 and TRBJ2-7; tentatively, D is TRBD1 (6 bases). The CDR3 covers 12 residues. CDR1 and CDR2 (germline): SGHRS, YFSETQ. Between the trimmed V and J ends, which lost 3 bases and 4 bases, there was a span of 8 bases. The CDR3 DNA reads as TGCGCCAGCAGCTCCGACAGGTACGAGCAGTACTTC. Translated: CASSSDRYEQYF.

V and J are TRBV9 and TRBJ2-3; 9 positions agree with TRBD2. V gave up 0 bases and J gave up 4 bases; unmatched junction bases: 6. The CDR3 sequence is 16 residues long. The germline CDR1 and CDR2 sequences are SGDLS and YYNGEE. The CDR3 loop reads CASSVGAGGPSDTQYF. The DNA of the CDR3 is TGTGCCAGCAGCGTAGGGGCGGGGGGGCCCTCAGATACGCAGTATTTT.

The chain employs TRBV29-1 and TRBJ2-5; TRBD1 aligns across 10 bases. CDR1 and CDR2 (germline): SQVTM, ANQGSEA. The CDR3 is made up of 15 amino acids. After removal of 0 bases from V and 4 bases from J, the junction contained 5 bases not matched to a gene. The CDR3 region has the DNA TGCAGCGTTGAAGACGGGACAGGGGTTGTAGAGACCCAGTACTTC. It is translated as CSVEDGTGVVETQYF.

This clone was found once. This chain uses TRBV5-1 with TRBJ1-5; 7 bases fit TRBD1. The CDR3 has 17 residues. V gave up 0 bases and J gave up 3 bases; unmatched junction bases: 9. Germline V gene data show CDR1 as SGHRS and CDR2 as YFSETQ. The CDR3 sequence is CASSLGEGGTDNQPQHF. CDR3 DNA sequence: TGCGCCAGCAGCTTGGGGGAAGGTGGGACAGACAATCAGCCCCAGCATTTT.

DNA of the CDR3: TGTGCCAGCAGCTGGGGAAATGAAAAACTGTTTTTT. This gives the protein CASSWGNEKLFF. V is TRBV7-9 and J is TRBJ1-4, with D hard to call. Germline CDR1 and CDR2: SEHNR and FQNEAQ (reference sequence). V was pared by 4 bases and J by 5 bases, with 5 bases between. The CDR3 loop spans 12 amino acids.